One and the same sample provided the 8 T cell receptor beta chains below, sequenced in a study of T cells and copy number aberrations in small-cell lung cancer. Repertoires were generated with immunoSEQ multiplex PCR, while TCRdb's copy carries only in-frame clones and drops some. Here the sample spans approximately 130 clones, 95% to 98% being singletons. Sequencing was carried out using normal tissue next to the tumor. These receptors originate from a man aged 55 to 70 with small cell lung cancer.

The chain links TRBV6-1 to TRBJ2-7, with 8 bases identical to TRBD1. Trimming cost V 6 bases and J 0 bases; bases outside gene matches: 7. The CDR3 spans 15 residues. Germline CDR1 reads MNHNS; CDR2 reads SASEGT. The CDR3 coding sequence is TGTGCCAGCAGAGGACAGGGCCCCTCCTCCTACGAGCAGTACTTC. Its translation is CASRGQGPSSYEQYF.

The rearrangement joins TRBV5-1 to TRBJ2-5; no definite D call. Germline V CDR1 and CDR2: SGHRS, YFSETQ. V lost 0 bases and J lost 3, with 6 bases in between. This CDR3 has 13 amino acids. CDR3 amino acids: CASSLGVKETQYF. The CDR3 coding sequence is TGCGCCAGCAGCTTGGGGGTAAAAGAGACCCAGTACTTC.

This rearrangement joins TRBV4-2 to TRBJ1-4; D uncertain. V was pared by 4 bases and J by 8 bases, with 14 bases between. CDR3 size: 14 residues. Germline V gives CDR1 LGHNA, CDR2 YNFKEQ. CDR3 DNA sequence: TGTGCCAGCAGCCCTACGACGGTGGGGGAAAAACTGTTTTTT. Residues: CASSPTTVGEKLFF.

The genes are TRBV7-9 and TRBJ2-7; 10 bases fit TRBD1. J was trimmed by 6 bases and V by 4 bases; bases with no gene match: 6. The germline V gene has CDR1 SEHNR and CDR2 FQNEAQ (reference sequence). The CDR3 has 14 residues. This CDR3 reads CASSWLDRGGEQYF. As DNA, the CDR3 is TGTGCCAGCAGCTGGTTGGACAGGGGGGGCGAGCAGTACTTC.

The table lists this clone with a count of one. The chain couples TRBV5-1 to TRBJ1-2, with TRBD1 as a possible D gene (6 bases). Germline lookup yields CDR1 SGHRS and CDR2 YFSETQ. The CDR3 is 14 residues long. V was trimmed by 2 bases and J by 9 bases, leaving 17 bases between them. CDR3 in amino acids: CASSFSGDPRSYTF. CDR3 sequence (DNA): TGCGCCAGCAGCTTCTCAGGGGACCCTCGCAGCTACACCTTC.

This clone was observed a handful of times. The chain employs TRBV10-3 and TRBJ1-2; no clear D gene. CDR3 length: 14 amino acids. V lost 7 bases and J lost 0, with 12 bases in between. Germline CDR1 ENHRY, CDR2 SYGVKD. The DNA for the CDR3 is TGTGCCATCAAGCCCGGAGCAGCTAACTATGGCTACACCTTC. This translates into CAIKPGAANYGYTF.

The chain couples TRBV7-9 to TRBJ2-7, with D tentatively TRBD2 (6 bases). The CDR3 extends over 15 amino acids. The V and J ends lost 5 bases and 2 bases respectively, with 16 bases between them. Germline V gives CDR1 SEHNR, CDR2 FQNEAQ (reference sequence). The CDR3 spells CASSTTNGRTYEQYF. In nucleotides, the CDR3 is TGTGCCAGCAGCACGACTAACGGGAGAACCTACGAGCAGTACTTC.

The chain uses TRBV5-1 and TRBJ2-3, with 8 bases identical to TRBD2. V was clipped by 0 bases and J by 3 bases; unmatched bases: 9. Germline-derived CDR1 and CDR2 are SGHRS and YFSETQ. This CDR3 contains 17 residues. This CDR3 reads CASSLVFELAVTDTQYF. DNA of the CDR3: TGCGCCAGCAGCTTGGTTTTTGAACTAGCGGTAACAGATACGCAGTATTTT.